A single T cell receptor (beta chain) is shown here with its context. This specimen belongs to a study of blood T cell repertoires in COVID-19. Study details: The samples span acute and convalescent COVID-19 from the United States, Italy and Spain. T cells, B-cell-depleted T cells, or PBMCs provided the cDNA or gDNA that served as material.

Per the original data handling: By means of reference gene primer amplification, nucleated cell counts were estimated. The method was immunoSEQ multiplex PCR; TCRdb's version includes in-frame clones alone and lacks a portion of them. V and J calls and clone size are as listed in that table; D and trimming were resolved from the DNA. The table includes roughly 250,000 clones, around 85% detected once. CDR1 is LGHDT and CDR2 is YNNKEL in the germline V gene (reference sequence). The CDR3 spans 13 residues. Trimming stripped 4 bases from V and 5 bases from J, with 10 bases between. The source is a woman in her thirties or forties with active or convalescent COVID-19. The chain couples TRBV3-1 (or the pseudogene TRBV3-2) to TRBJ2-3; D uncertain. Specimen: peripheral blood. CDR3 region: CASSLSLEDTQYF. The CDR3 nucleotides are TGTGCCAGCAGCCTAAGCCTCGAAGATACGCAGTATTTT.